Listed below are T cell receptor beta chains from one sample, sequenced in a study of siplizumab effects on memory and regulatory T cells. Data came from immunoSEQ multiplex PCR; TCRdb stores just in-frame clones and leaves some out. The table lists 80,000 to 95,000 clones, 95% of them singletons. Sequencing was performed on CD8+ T cells sorted from blood. The source is a human donor in good health. The CDR3 runs from the conserved cysteine through the conserved F or W. The D gene is left open where the match is weak. Part of the rows lack a size; the others show once, few, many or a class for expanded clones.

j_gene,d_gene,v_gene,abundance,CDR3aa,CDR3nt
TRBJ1-1,NA,TRBV28,NA,CASSLYRELNTEAFF,TGTGCCAGCAGTTTGTACCGGGAATTGAACACTGAAGCTTTCTTT
TRBJ2-1,NA,TRBV2,NA,CASSEAQNNEQFF,TGTGCCAGCAGTGAAGCGCAGAACAATGAGCAGTTCTTC
TRBJ2-7,TRBD1,TRBV7-9,NA,CASSQSRDSSYEQYF,TGTGCCAGCAGCCAAAGCCGGGACAGCTCCTACGAGCAGTACTTC
TRBJ1-5,NA,TRBV9,few,CASSVGSNQPQHF,TGTGCCAGCAGCGTAGGTAGCAATCAGCCCCAGCATTTT
TRBJ2-7,TRBD2,TRBV9,NA,CASSVARGSREQYF,TGTGCCAGCAGCGTAGCGCGGGGGAGTCGGGAGCAGTACTTC
TRBJ2-3,NA,TRBV10-1,NA,CASSELRVGDTDTQYF,TGCGCCAGCAGTGAGTTGAGGGTCGGTGACACAGATACGCAGTATTTT
TRBJ1-5,NA,TRBV30,NA,CAWSGTGNQPQHF,TGTGCCTGGAGTGGAACAGGGAATCAGCCCCAGCATTTT
TRBJ2-2,TRBD2,TRBV28,NA,CASRLAGGGELFF,TGTGCCAGCAGACTAGCGGGAGGGGGGGAGCTGTTTTTT
TRBJ2-1,NA,TRBV9,NA,CASRPSRGESVNEQFF,TGTGCCAGCAGACCTTCTCGAGGCGAGTCCGTCAATGAGCAGTTCTTC
TRBJ2-7,NA,TRBV4-1,NA,CASSPVSYDEQYF,TGCGCCAGCAGCCCGGTTTCGTACGACGAGCAGTACTTC
TRBJ2-1,NA,TRBV4-1,NA,CASSQVEGSSYNEQFF,TGCGCCAGCAGCCAAGTCGAAGGGAGCTCCTACAATGAGCAGTTCTTC
TRBJ2-1,NA,TRBV9,NA,CASSVGGPQGEQFF,TGTGCCAGCAGCGTAGGCGGGCCACAGGGTGAGCAGTTCTTC
TRBJ1-1,NA,TRBV6-5,NA,CASSYYIETEAFF,TGTGCCAGCAGTTACTATATAGAGACTGAAGCTTTCTTT
TRBJ2-1,TRBD1,TRBV15,NA,CATSTRTGSNEQFF,TGTGCCACCAGCACCCGGACAGGGAGCAATGAGCAGTTCTTC
TRBJ2-5,TRBD1,TRBV4-1,NA,CASSLGQGKEQYF,TGCGCCAGCAGCTTGGGACAGGGGAAGGAGCAGTACTTC
TRBJ1-4,TRBD1,TRBV29-1,NA,CSVKTGVNEKLFF,TGCAGCGTAAAGACAGGGGTTAATGAAAAACTGTTTTTT
TRBJ2-2,NA,TRBV28,once,CASSQTGYGELFF,TGTGCCAGCAGTCAAACAGGATACGGGGAGCTGTTTTTT
TRBJ2-3,NA,TRBV6-5,NA,CASSYGGTSTDTQYF,TGTGCCAGCAGTTACGGAGGAACTAGCACAGATACGCAGTATTTT
TRBJ1-1,NA,TRBV4-1,NA,CASSQSYTEAFF,TGCGCCAGCAGCCAATCTTACACTGAAGCTTTCTTT
TRBJ2-7,NA,TRBV7-9,NA,CASSQDSGYEQYF,TGTGCCAGCAGCCAGGACAGTGGCTACGAGCAGTACTTC
TRBJ2-5,TRBD1,TRBV19,NA,CASSSRGLMETQYF,TGTGCCAGTAGTTCCAGGGGGCTTATGGAGACCCAGTACTTC
TRBJ2-2,NA,TRBV13,NA,CASSLGRNTGELFF,TGTGCCAGCAGCTTAGGCCGGAACACCGGGGAGCTGTTTTTT
TRBJ2-3,TRBD2,TRBV6-6,NA,CASLLAGITDTQYF,TGTGCCAGCTTACTAGCGGGGATCACAGATACGCAGTATTTT
TRBJ1-1,TRBD1,TRBV6-6,NA,CASSGGQGRNTEAFF,TGTGCCAGCAGTGGTGGACAGGGTCGGAACACTGAAGCTTTCTTT
TRBJ2-1,TRBD1,TRBV4-1,once,CASSSGTGSNEQFF,TGCGCCAGCAGCTCCGGGACAGGGTCCAATGAGCAGTTCTTC
TRBJ2-1,TRBD2,TRBV7-9,NA,CASSQFRRESDEQFF,TGTGCCAGCAGCCAGTTCCGGCGGGAGTCCGATGAGCAGTTCTTC
TRBJ2-1,NA,TRBV27,NA,CASSLGRSRFF,TGTGCCAGCAGTCTAGGACGATCTAGGTTCTTC
TRBJ2-7,TRBD2,TRBV6-1,few,CASLRTRGEQYF,TGTGCCAGCTTAAGGACTAGAGGCGAGCAGTACTTC
TRBJ1-1,NA,TRBV5-8,NA,CASSFFVGGARTEAFF,TGTGCCAGCAGCTTTTTTGTTGGGGGGGCCCGAACTGAAGCTTTCTTT
TRBJ2-1,NA,TRBV11-2,NA,CASSLFRLSSYNEQFF,TGTGCCAGCAGCTTATTCAGACTCTCCTCCTACAATGAGCAGTTCTTC
TRBJ1-5,NA,TRBV27,once,CASSFSNQPQHF,TGTGCCAGCAGCTTCAGCAATCAGCCCCAGCATTTT
TRBJ1-2,NA,TRBV15,NA,CATSRDLGDPTWGGYTF,TGTGCCACCAGCAGAGATCTCGGGGACCCAACTTGGGGGGGCTACACCTTC
TRBJ2-3,TRBD1,TRBV7-8,NA,CASSSRTGVADTQYF,TGTGCCAGCAGCTCCAGGACAGGCGTGGCAGATACGCAGTATTTT
TRBJ2-7,TRBD2,TRBV4-2,NA,CASSPKPGTSGNLNEQYF,TGTGCCAGCAGCCCAAAACCGGGGACTAGCGGGAATCTGAACGAGCAGTACTTC
TRBJ2-7,TRBD1,TRBV5-4,NA,CASSFTGTGAYEQYF,TGTGCCAGCAGCTTTACCGGGACAGGGGCCTACGAGCAGTACTTC
TRBJ2-2,NA,TRBV19,NA,CASSFVTSGELFF,TGTGCCAGTAGTTTCGTTACGAGCGGGGAGCTGTTTTTT
TRBJ2-5,NA,TRBV5-1,NA,CASSLASGYGETQYF,TGCGCCAGCAGCTTGGCGTCGGGGTATGGAGAGACCCAGTACTTC
TRBJ2-2,NA,TRBV7-2,NA,CASSLPGSGSNTGELFF,TGTGCCAGCAGCTTGCCGGGGAGCGGTTCGAACACCGGGGAGCTGTTTTTT
TRBJ2-7,NA,TRBV7-6,NA,CASSLGPPTTSAVEQYF,TGTGCCAGCAGCTTAGGGCCACCTACCACCTCAGCGGTCGAGCAGTACTTC
TRBJ2-1,NA,TRBV15,NA,CATSRGASRDEQFF,TGTGCCACCAGCAGAGGAGCCAGTAGGGATGAGCAGTTCTTC
TRBJ2-7,TRBD1,TRBV9,NA,CASSVEGQSSYEQYF,TGTGCCAGCAGCGTAGAGGGACAGTCCTCCTACGAGCAGTACTTC
TRBJ2-7,TRBD1,TRBV4-1,NA,CASSQAGTGIYEQYF,TGCGCCAGCAGCCAAGCCGGGACAGGGATATACGAGCAGTACTTC
TRBJ2-7,TRBD1,TRBV7-9,NA,CASSSARDRRPYEQYF,TGTGCCAGCAGCTCAGCCCGGGACAGGAGACCCTACGAGCAGTACTTC
TRBJ2-7,NA,TRBV25-1,NA,CASSEYGEQYF,TGTGCCAGCAGTGAATACGGCGAGCAGTACTTC
TRBJ2-5,NA,TRBV13,NA,CASSPSGAGVWETQYF,TGTGCCAGCAGCCCCTCGGGGGCGGGAGTCTGGGAGACCCAGTACTTC
TRBJ2-7,NA,TRBV4-1,NA,CASSQDIDDEQYF,TGCGCCAGCAGCCAAGATATCGACGACGAGCAGTACTTC
TRBJ2-4,TRBD2,TRBV6-5,NA,CASSLRAAGVLDIQYF,TGTGCCAGCAGTTTAAGGGCAGCGGGAGTCTTAGACATTCAGTACTTC
TRBJ2-5,NA,TRBV10-2,NA,CASSEVREHQETQYF,TGCGCCAGCAGTGAGGTGCGAGAGCACCAAGAGACCCAGTACTTC
TRBJ1-2,TRBD1,TRBV29-1,NA,CSVPPGQGGFGYTF,TGCAGCGTCCCACCCGGACAGGGGGGTTTTGGCTACACCTTC
TRBJ2-7,NA,TRBV11-2,NA,CASSLVAGTIYEQYF,TGTGCCAGCAGCTTAGTGGCAGGCACCATTTACGAGCAGTACTTC
TRBJ1-2,NA,TRBV11-2,NA,CASSLDPFLEGESGYTF,TGTGCCAGCAGCTTAGATCCATTTCTGGAGGGCGAATCTGGCTACACCTTC